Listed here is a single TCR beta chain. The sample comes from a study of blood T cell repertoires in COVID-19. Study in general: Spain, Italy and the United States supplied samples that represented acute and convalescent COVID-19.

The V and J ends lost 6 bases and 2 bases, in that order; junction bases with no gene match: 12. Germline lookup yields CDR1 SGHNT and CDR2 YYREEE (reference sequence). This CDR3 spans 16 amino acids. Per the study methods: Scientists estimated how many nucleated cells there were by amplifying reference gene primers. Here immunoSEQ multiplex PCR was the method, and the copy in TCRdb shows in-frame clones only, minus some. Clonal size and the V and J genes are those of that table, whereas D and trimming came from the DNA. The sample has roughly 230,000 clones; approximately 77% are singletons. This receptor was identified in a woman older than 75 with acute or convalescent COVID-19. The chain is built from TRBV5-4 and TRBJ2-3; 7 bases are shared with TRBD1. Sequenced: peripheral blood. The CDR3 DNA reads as TGTGCCAGCAACCCCCGGACAGGAGAAGCCACAGATACGCAGTATTTT. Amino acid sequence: CASNPRTGEATDTQYF.